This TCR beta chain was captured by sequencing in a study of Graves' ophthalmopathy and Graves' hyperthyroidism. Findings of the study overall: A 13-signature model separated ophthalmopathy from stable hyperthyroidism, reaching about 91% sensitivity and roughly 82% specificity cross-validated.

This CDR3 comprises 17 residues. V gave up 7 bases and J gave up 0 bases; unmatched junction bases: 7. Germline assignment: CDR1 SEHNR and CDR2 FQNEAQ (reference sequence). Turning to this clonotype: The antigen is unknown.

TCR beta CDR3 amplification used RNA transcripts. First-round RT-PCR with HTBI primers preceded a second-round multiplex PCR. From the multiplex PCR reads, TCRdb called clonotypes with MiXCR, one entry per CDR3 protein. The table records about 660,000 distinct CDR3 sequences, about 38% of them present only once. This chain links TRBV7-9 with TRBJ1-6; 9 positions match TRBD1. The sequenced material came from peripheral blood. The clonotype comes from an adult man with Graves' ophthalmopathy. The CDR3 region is CASNQGQGTSYNSPLHF. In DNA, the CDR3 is TGTGCCAGCAACCAGGGACAGGGTACCTCCTATAATTCACCCCTCCACTTT.